This T cell receptor beta chain was identified during a study of blood T cells in healthy people across ages. Study outcomes and limitations: Measured against age, TCR beta diversity per million T cells decreased in a roughly linear manner.

Total RNA, at least 5.5 micrograms per sample, came from PBMCs. The authors ran a second PCR of 7 to 11 cycles using a sample-barcoded 5' primer and a J-beta primer mix. Every molecule of cDNA carried a tag from a template-switch adaptor with 12 random nucleotides. TCRdb reanalysed the 5' RACE reads using MiXCR and keeps one entry per CDR3 protein. There are more than 700,000 distinct CDR3 sequences in the sample; about 55% occur only once, and approximately 40% lies in the top ten. For this clonotype: The antigen is undetermined.

V lost 3 bases and J 0 bases, leaving 15 bases between the germline ends. The germline V gene has CDR1 SEHNR and CDR2 FQNEAQ (reference sequence). This CDR3 comprises 17 residues. Specimen: blood. This receptor was identified in a man older than 75 in good health. V gene TRBV7-9 combines with J gene TRBJ2-1, with D possibly being TRBD2 (5 bases). CDR3 DNA sequence: TGTGCCAGCAGCTTCCCGCCGGGATCCAGCTCCTACAATGAGCAGTTCTTC. Protein: CASSFPPGSSSYNEQFF. The variable domain in full, with the rest retrieved from reference TRBV7-9 and TRBJ2-1, is DTGVSQNPRHKITKRGQNVTFRCDPISEHNRLYWYRQTLGQGPEFLTYFQNEAQLEKSRLLSDRFSAERPKGSFSTLEIQRTEQGDSAMYLCASSFPPGSSSYNEQFFGPGTRLTVL.